This T cell receptor beta chain was documented in a study of PD-1 blockade in classical Hodgkin lymphoma. The study, taken as a whole, reports: The study found complete responders had baseline diversity similar to newly diagnosed patients.

The germline V and J ends were trimmed by 5 bases and 2 bases, with 9 bases remaining between them. Germline CDR1 reads SGHTA; CDR2 reads FQGNSA. This CDR3 is built from 13 residues. No patient escaped relapse after autologous stem cell transplantation, and brentuximab vedotin exposure varied. Produced via immunoSEQ multiplex PCR; TCRdb's table is partial and in-frame only. The repertoire consists of 90,000 to 100,000 clones, with roughly four fifths occurring once and the leading ten covering roughly 15%. Worth noting for this clone: Its antigen is still unknown.

This rearrangement joins TRBV7-2 to TRBJ1-2; D remains ambiguous. The receptor's source is a human donor with classical Hodgkin lymphoma. The source material was peripheral blood mononuclear cells (PBMCs), sampled before the second cycle of nivolumab. CDR3 sequence (DNA): TGTGCCAGCAGCCGAGACGGGAACTATGGCTACACCTTC. This encodes CASSRDGNYGYTF.